The 8 T cell receptor beta chains presented below share a single source sample, sequenced in a study of blood T cell repertoires in COVID-19. Generated by immunoSEQ multiplex PCR, the TCRdb table keeps only in-frame clones and is missing some. In the table there are some 140,000 clones, 84% of which are singletons. Sequencing input: PBMCs or T cells enriched from blood (not recorded which). All receptors derive from a middle-aged man with acute COVID-19.

The V and J genes are TRBV5-5 and TRBJ1-1, with D hard to call. Germline V lookup: CDR1 SGHKS, CDR2 YYEKEE (reference sequence). The CDR3 is 13 residues long. V lost 10 bases and J lost 0, with 13 bases in between. The CDR3 loop reads CAGRAGLNTEAFF. The CDR3 DNA follows: TGTGCCGGTCGCGCCGGGTTGAACACTGAAGCTTTCTTT.

The chain employs TRBV2 and TRBJ2-2; D not certain. The germline V and J ends were trimmed by 7 bases and 5 bases, with 14 bases remaining between them. Germline lookup yields CDR1 SNHLY and CDR2 FYNNEI. This CDR3 region has 14 residues. CDR3 residues: CASTQERDTGELFF. The CDR3 DNA sequence: TGTGCCAGCACGCAGGAAAGAGATACCGGGGAGCTGTTTTTT.

V is TRBV7-2 and J is TRBJ2-1; no clear D gene. This CDR3 region has 13 residues. Trimming removed 0 bases at V and 6 bases at J, with 6 bases between. Germline V gene data show CDR1 as SGHTA and CDR2 as FQGNSA. The CDR3 is CASSLAIANEQFF. DNA of the CDR3: TGTGCCAGCAGCTTAGCAATAGCCAATGAGCAGTTCTTC.

The chain links TRBV24-1 to TRBJ2-1; D possibly corresponds to TRBD2 (6 bases). V dropped 3 bases and J dropped 8 bases, with 19 bases sitting between them. The CDR3 has 16 amino acids. Germline CDR1 reads KGHDR; CDR2 reads SFDVKD. The CDR3 reads CATSDPARLVADEQFF. CDR3 in DNA: TGTGCCACCAGTGATCCCGCCCGACTAGTGGCGGATGAGCAGTTCTTC.

This chain joins TRBV10-3 and TRBJ2-7; the D gene is possibly TRBD2 (6 bases). Germline V gene lookup returns CDR1 ENHRY and CDR2 SYGVKD. The V end was cut by 10 bases, the J end by 0 bases, with 19 bases between. This CDR3 contains 15 residues. The CDR3 sequence is CATGSRSGDSYEQYF. CDR3 DNA: TGTGCCACCGGCTCTCGGTCGGGAGACTCCTACGAGCAGTACTTC.

J is TRBJ2-5 and V is TRBV5-6, with 16 bases that match TRBD2. The CDR3 is 19 residues long. Germline assignment: CDR1 SGHDT and CDR2 YYEEEE. V gave up 4 bases and J gave up 5 bases; unmatched junction bases: 14. The DNA of the CDR3 is TGTGCCAGCAGCCTGCTCCCCGGGACTAGCGGGAGGGCCCTGGAGACCCAGTACTTC. Translated, it gives CASSLLPGTSGRALETQYF.

This chain uses TRBV7-8 with TRBJ2-3; D perhaps matches TRBD2 (7 bases). The CDR3 runs to 17 residues. With 5 bases removed from V and 2 bases from J, the gap between germline ends came to 20 bases. Per the germline V gene, CDR1 is SGHVS and CDR2 is FQNEAQ. The CDR3: CASSPRGGPKITDTQYF. The DNA for the CDR3 is TGTGCCAGCAGCCCGAGGGGGGGCCCGAAAATCACAGATACGCAGTATTTT.

The J gene is TRBJ1-2, the V gene TRBV5-1, with 7 bases aligning to TRBD1. The length of the CDR3 is 12 residues. CDR1 SGHRS and CDR2 YFSETQ come from the germline V gene. With V trimmed by 2 bases and J by 8 bases, 3 bases remained unmatched. The CDR3: CASSFDREGYTF. For the CDR3, the DNA is TGCGCCAGCAGCTTTGACAGGGAAGGCTACACCTTC.